This TCR beta chain is from a study of Tregs in tolerant kidney transplant recipients. Study-wide background: Mixed chimerism was transient after nonmyeloablative marrow transplants from related graft donors.

This CDR3 is built from 11 residues. Germline CDR1 and CDR2: MNHEY and SVGAGI. With V trimmed by 3 bases and J by 13 bases, 5 bases remained unmatched. Profiling relied on immunoSEQ multiplex PCR, and the TCRdb table lists in-frame clones only, not all of them. The sample carries 90,000 to 120,000 clones, almost 90% recorded once. Sample: CD4+ T cells from blood, taken before the transplant. The TCR comes from a human donor who received a combined kidney and bone marrow transplant. The V and J genes are TRBV6-5 and TRBJ1-2, with 7 bases identical to TRBD1. For the CDR3, the DNA is TGTGCCAGCAGTTATGAGGGGGCGGTCACCTTC. This gives the protein CASSYEGAVTF.